A selection of T cell receptor beta chains follows, all from one sample in a study of CXCR3-negative and CXCR3-positive naive CD8 T cells. TCRdb reworked the 5' RACE reads into one entry per CDR3 protein, no DNA. Its clone listing holds roughly 40,000 distinct CDR3 sequences. Sequenced: naive CXCR3- CD8+ T cells from blood. The receptors stem from a human donor in good health. Some clones in this sample may be carry-over from other donors' samples. Each CDR3 is given with its conserved first and last residue.

v_call,j_call,cdr3_aa
TRBV12-3/TRBV12-4,TRBJ2-7,CASSLTQGAGEQYF
TRBV5-1,TRBJ1-6,CASSGRGTNSPSPLHF
TRBV4-3,TRBJ1-1,CASSQGVGLGNTEAFF
TRBV23-1,TRBJ2-1,CASSQSWRDGQFF
TRBV27,TRBJ1-1,CASSLSGNPNTEAFF
TRBV24-1,TRBJ2-3,CATSDLIDSTDTQYF
TRBV9,TRBJ2-1,CASSSQTSGAYNEQFF
TRBV12-3/TRBV12-4,TRBJ2-7,CASRVQGAEQYF
TRBV12-3/TRBV12-4,TRBJ2-1,CASSPTFAAGQFF
TRBV28,TRBJ2-3,CASSLFSDGNNGFF
TRBV15,TRBJ2-5,CATSREASGETQYF
TRBV29-1,TRBJ2-7,CSVCWTDSYEQYF
TRBV5-1,TRBJ2-5,CASSLIPRIQETQYF
TRBV7-6,TRBJ2-1,CASSLAKADSYNEQFF
TRBV15,TRBJ1-4,CATSKGATNEKLLF
TRBV7-9,TRBJ1-3,CASLPPLSVSGNTIYF
TRBV12-3/TRBV12-4,TRBJ2-7,CASSFRDEQYF
TRBV4-1,TRBJ2-3,CASSPGPGNGQDTQYF
TRBV7-9,TRBJ2-4,CASSAPGGYLAKNIQYF
TRBV28,TRBJ1-5,CASSNRQGNQPQHF
TRBV6-5,TRBJ1-1,CASSYSIEGLGDTEAFF
TRBV4-3,TRBJ1-5,CASSQDRGDTNQPQHF
TRBV29-1,TRBJ1-2,CSVDAGDYGYTF
TRBV2,TRBJ2-3,CASSERTSLGDTQYF
TRBV27,TRBJ2-1,CASSLSINNEQFF
TRBV2,TRBJ2-7,CASSEGQGSPYEQYF
TRBV7-9,TRBJ1-6,CASSSILDRDGSPLHF
TRBV7-9,TRBJ2-7,CASSPAGQGTYEQYF
TRBV7-9,TRBJ2-1,CPSSYGYEQFF
TRBV29-1,TRBJ1-2,CSVDGDRGDYGYTF
TRBV14,TRBJ1-1,CASSRSDRGPLLNTEAFF
TRBV4-2,TRBJ1-1,CASSDGSMNTEAFF
TRBV29-1,TRBJ2-1,CSVETSQGDEQFF
TRBV6-2/TRBV6-3,TRBJ1-1,CASTIPGFTEAFF
TRBV4-1,TRBJ2-7,CASSQDWTSGSSYEQYF
TRBV29-1,TRBJ2-1,CSVEVGNNEQFF
TRBV6-4,TRBJ2-2,CASSTGYTGELFF
TRBV12-3/TRBV12-4,TRBJ2-7,CASSRGQGSYEQYF
TRBV7-2,TRBJ2-1,CASSLRSGDYNEQFF
TRBV29-1,TRBJ2-2,CSVDGQAGELFF
TRBV5-6,TRBJ2-2,CASSFGLLQPGELFF